The 19 T cell receptor beta chains listed next were all sequenced from one sample in a study of cytomegalovirus exposure and HLA in healthy donors. The primer mix had 60 Vbeta and 13 Jbeta primers. TCRdb's copy holds only in-frame clones and misses some; the assay was immunoSEQ multiplex PCR. The profile shows 200,000 to 250,000 clones, approximately 80% of them singletons. Sequencing was performed on PBMCs. Receptors were obtained from a man aged 40-49 years in good health and CMV-seronegative.

V and J are TRBV6-6 and TRBJ1-2; D remains ambiguous. The germline V and J ends were trimmed by 6 bases and 6 bases, with 5 bases remaining between them. The CDR3 totals 10 residues. Germline-derived CDR1 and CDR2 are MNHNY and SVGAGI (reference sequence). The CDR3 bases are TGTGCCAGCAGCAATGATGGCTACACCTTC. It translates to CASSNDGYTF.

The chain is built from TRBV18 and TRBJ1-1; 7 bases match TRBD1. The CDR3 is made up of 19 amino acids. CDR1 and CDR2 (germline): KGHSH, LQKENI. V shed 3 bases and J 3 bases; nucleotides not matched to a gene: 19. The CDR3 nucleotides read TGTGCCAGCTCACCTTTTACGAACGGAGGGGGCAAAGAATACACTGAAGCTTTCTTT. Translated, it gives CASSPFTNGGGKEYTEAFF.

The gene calls are TRBV7-7 and TRBJ2-7; a weak D match, TRBD2 (6 bases). The CDR3 sequence is 13 residues long. The V end lost 3 bases, the J end lost 5 bases, and 11 bases lay between the germline ends. The germline V gene has CDR1 SSHAT and CDR2 FNYEAQ (reference sequence). The CDR3 loop reads CASSFGGGDEQYF. CDR3 coding DNA: TGTGCCAGCAGCTTTGGGGGAGGCGACGAGCAGTACTTC.

A remark on this clone: The junction and the germline gene differ at one end; a read error may be behind it. The chain's CDR3 is CSSSLPRKDTEAFF. For the CDR3, the DNA is TGTTCCAGCAGCTTACCCAGGAAAGACACTGAAGCTTTCTTT. The chain employs TRBV7-9 and TRBJ1-1; the D is unclear. Germline CDR1 reads SEHNR; CDR2 reads FQNEAQ (reference sequence). This CDR3 spans 14 amino acids.

There are a few counts of this clone. This rearrangement joins TRBV6-1 to TRBJ2-5; tentatively, D is TRBD2 (5 bases). V lost 6 bases to trimming and J lost 5 bases, with 16 bases between them. Germline V lookup: CDR1 MNHNS, CDR2 SASEGT. The CDR3 is 14 residues long. The CDR3 loop reads CASRAPGFKETQYF. Here the CDR3 DNA reads TGTGCCAGCAGGGCCCCGGGGTTTAAGGAGACCCAGTACTTC.

The chain is built from TRBV28 and TRBJ2-7; perhaps TRBD2 as D (6 bases). The CDR3 runs 14 residues. V lost 2 bases to trimming and J lost 3 bases, with 11 bases between them. CDR1 and CDR2 (germline): MDHEN, SYDVKM. The CDR3 DNA reads TGTGCCAGCAGTTTAGGACTAAAGAACTACGAGCAGTACTTC. Amino acids: CASSLGLKNYEQYF.

V and J are TRBV7-9 and TRBJ2-1; D gene unclear. The CDR3 has 17 residues. The germline CDR1 and CDR2 sequences are SEHNR and FQNEAQ (reference sequence). V was trimmed by 5 bases and J by 2 bases, leaving 19 bases between them. The CDR3 DNA sequence: TGTGCCAGCAGCAGTCGGAGCGCGAAGAGCACCTACAATGAGCAGTTCTTC. Its protein product is CASSSRSAKSTYNEQFF. The full variable domain, completed using reference TRBV7-9 and TRBJ2-1, is DTGVSQNPRHKITKRGQNVTFRCDPISEHNRLYWYRQTLGQGPEFLTYFQNEAQLEKSRLLSDRFSAERPKGSFSTLEIQRTEQGDSAMYLCASSSRSAKSTYNEQFFGPGTRLTVL.

The V call is TRBV15, the J call TRBJ2-7; D may be TRBD1 (5 bases). V was pared by 1 base and J by 7 bases, with 11 bases between. This CDR3 is built from 13 residues. Germline CDR1 is LNHNV and CDR2 is YYDKDF (reference sequence). The CDR3 DNA is TGTGCCACCAGCAGAGGACAGTACGGAGAGCAGTACTTC. It translates to CATSRGQYGEQYF.

This clone showed up just a few times. J is TRBJ1-1 and V is TRBV28; D gene unclear. The length of the CDR3 is 11 residues. The germline V and J ends were trimmed by 8 bases and 5 bases, with 9 bases remaining between them. Germline-derived CDR1 and CDR2 are MDHEN and SYDVKM. The CDR3 loop is CASGAPTEAFF. For the CDR3, the DNA is TGTGCCAGCGGAGCCCCTACTGAAGCTTTCTTT.

The chain links TRBV4-3 to TRBJ2-1; 9 bases are a match to TRBD2. Trimming cost V 0 bases and J 0 bases; bases outside gene matches: 0. Germline assignment: CDR1 LGHNA and CDR2 YSLEER. The CDR3 has 16 amino acids. DNA of the CDR3: TGCGCCAGCAGCCAAGATAGCGGGGGCTCCTACAATGAGCAGTTCTTC. It is translated as CASSQDSGGSYNEQFF.

The V call is TRBV4-1, the J call TRBJ2-2; TRBD1 matches 10 bases. V was clipped by 0 bases and J by 7 bases; unmatched bases: 11. Germline CDR1 is MGHRA and CDR2 is YSYEKL. The CDR3 loop spans 18 amino acids. The CDR3 is CASSQDWGDRGQGGELFF. The CDR3, as DNA: TGCGCCAGCAGCCAAGATTGGGGAGACAGGGGGCAGGGCGGGGAGCTGTTTTTT.

The rearrangement joins TRBV18 to TRBJ2-5, with TRBD1 matching over 7 bases. The CDR3 extends over 15 amino acids. V lost 2 bases, J lost 1 base, and 4 bases stayed unmatched. Germline V CDR1 and CDR2: KGHSH, LQKENI. CDR3 nucleotides: TGTGCCAGCTCACCATCCAGGGGGACCCAAGAGACCCAGTACTTC. Residues: CASSPSRGTQETQYF.

The DNA of the CDR3 is TGTGCCAGCGGCTGGGGACAGGGAACTGAAGCTTTCTTT. It translates to CASGWGQGTEAFF. The chain couples TRBV7-3 to TRBJ1-1; 9 positions agree with TRBD1. After removal of 8 bases from V and 5 bases from J, the junction contained 6 bases not matched to a gene. The CDR3 is 13 amino acids. Looked up from germline, CDR1 is SGHTA and CDR2 is FQGTGA.

The CDR3 sequence: CASTAVRRNTGELFF. CDR3 sequence (DNA): TGTGCCAGCACCGCGGTCCGGAGGAACACCGGGGAGCTGTTTTTT. The chain recombines TRBV5-6 with TRBJ2-2, with D uncertain. V was shortened by 6 bases and J by 1 base, with 13 bases between the two germline ends. Germline lookup yields CDR1 SGHDT and CDR2 YYEEEE. The CDR3 runs to 15 residues.

The genes are TRBV5-4 and TRBJ1-1; tentatively, D is TRBD1 (6 bases). Germline-derived CDR1 and CDR2 are SGHNT and YYREEE (reference sequence). The CDR3 is 11 amino acids. Trimming stripped 2 bases from V and 10 bases from J, with 9 bases between. Here the CDR3 reads CASSFGTPAFF. CDR3 coding DNA: TGTGCCAGCAGCTTCGGGACACCAGCTTTCTTT.

The count of this clone is one. The V and J genes are TRBV11-1 and TRBJ1-4; 9 positions match TRBD1. The CDR3 spans 14 residues. V was clipped by 8 bases and J by 8 bases; unmatched bases: 9. Germline V gene data show CDR1 as SGHAT and CDR2 as FQDESV (reference sequence). CDR3 amino acids: CASGPGTGNEKLFF. The CDR3, as DNA: TGTGCCAGCGGACCGGGGACAGGGAACGAAAAACTGTTTTTT.

This clone was counted a few times. The chain links TRBV19 to TRBJ1-4, with no clear D. Per the germline V gene, CDR1 is LNHDA and CDR2 is SQIVND (reference sequence). The CDR3 contains 17 residues. The V gene lost 5 bases and the J gene lost 4 bases, with 20 bases spanning the gap. CDR3 coding DNA: TGTGCCAGTAGTTTTTCTCGACGGACTATACTTAATGAAAAACTGTTTTTT. Protein product: CASSFSRRTILNEKLFF.

This clone showed up just once. CDR3 DNA: TGTGCCAGCTCACCACCGGTTGGAGAGAGTGCAGATACGCAGTATTTT. Amino acid sequence: CASSPPVGESADTQYF. This sequence joins TRBV18 and TRBJ2-3; D unresolved. This CDR3 is 16 amino acids long. Germline assignment: CDR1 KGHSH and CDR2 LQKENI. Trimming pared 0 bases from V and 4 bases from J, leaving 14 bases between. The whole variable domain, filled in from reference TRBV18 and TRBJ2-3, reads NAGVMQNPRHLVRRRGQEARLRCSPMKGHSHVYWYRQLPEEGLKFMVYLQKENIIDESGMPKERFSAEFPKEGPSILRIQQVVRGDSAAYFCASSPPVGESADTQYFGPGTRLTVL.

The chain carries TRBV20-1 and TRBJ1-2; TRBD1 agrees at 7 bases. Germline V CDR1 and CDR2: DFQATT, SNEGSKA (reference sequence). The CDR3 is made up of 11 amino acids. V shed 6 bases and J 8 bases; nucleotides not matched to a gene: 6. The CDR3 DNA sequence: TGCAGTGCAATACAGGGGCGAGGCTACACCTTC. Its protein is CSAIQGRGYTF.